Presented here are 19 T cell receptor beta chains from one specimen sequenced in a study of graft-versus-host responses after intestinal transplantation. These receptors have no identified antigens. Assay used: immunoSEQ multiplex PCR; TCRdb lists only in-frame clones, some missing. This sample has 80,000 to 100,000 clones, with roughly nine tenths found just once. Sequencing was performed on unstimulated CD4+ T cells sorted from spleen or lymph node cells, taken before intestinal transplant. The receptors were gathered from a human donor who received an intestinal transplant.

V is TRBV7-9 and J is TRBJ2-2, with D perhaps TRBD1 (6 bases). The CDR3 runs to 15 residues. Germline assignment: CDR1 SEHNR and CDR2 FQNEAQ (reference sequence). V lost 6 bases and J 1 base, leaving 12 bases between the germline ends. The CDR3 nucleotides are TGTGCCAGCAGTCAAGGGACACTGAACACCGGGGAGCTGTTTTTT. As protein: CASSQGTLNTGELFF.

CDR3 sequence: CASSLGGVYNEQFF. In DNA form, the CDR3 reads TGTGCCAGCAGTCTGGGCGGGGTTTACAATGAGCAGTTCTTC. J is TRBJ2-1 and V is TRBV6-6; TRBD2 is a possible D gene (6 bases). The CDR3 sequence is 14 residues long. Trimming removed 5 bases at V and 4 bases at J, with 12 bases between. Germline V gives CDR1 MNHNY, CDR2 SVGAGI (reference sequence).

This clone was seen just once. This chain links TRBV5-1 with TRBJ1-1; D gene ambiguous. This CDR3 is 13 amino acids long. CDR1 is SGHRS and CDR2 is YFSETQ in the germline V gene. Trimming stripped 0 bases from V and 7 bases from J, with 10 bases between. The CDR3 spells CASSLDRSLEAFF. CDR3 bases: TGCGCCAGCAGCTTGGACAGAAGCCTTGAAGCTTTCTTT.

The CDR3 region has the DNA TGTGCCAGCAGCGAGACAGGGGTCAATTCACCCCTCCACTTT. It is translated as CASSETGVNSPLHF. This chain uses TRBV6-5 with TRBJ1-6, with 8 bases aligning to TRBD1. Germline CDR1 MNHEY, CDR2 SVGAGI. Germline trimming cut 6 bases from V and 7 bases from J; bases unmatched to any gene: 5. This CDR3 contains 14 residues.

This chain uses TRBV27 with TRBJ2-1, with D perhaps matching TRBD1 (6 bases). This CDR3 region has 14 residues. Germline V gene sequence: CDR1 MNHEY, CDR2 SMNVEV (reference sequence). Trimming took off 1 base at V and 4 bases at J, with 8 bases between the two ends. CDR3 sequence reads: CASSLFGQYNEQFF. In DNA form, the CDR3 reads TGTGCCAGCAGTTTATTCGGACAGTACAATGAGCAGTTCTTC.

The genes are TRBV2 and TRBJ1-5; 10 positions agree with TRBD1. The CDR3 consists of 14 residues. Germline V gives CDR1 SNHLY, CDR2 FYNNEI. V shed 7 bases and J 9 bases; nucleotides not matched to a gene: 9. The CDR3 DNA reads TGTGCCAGCATGGGGGACAGGGGAACTCGGCCCCAGCATTTT. Translated, it gives CASMGDRGTRPQHF.

The rearrangement uses TRBV28 and TRBJ1-2, with D perhaps matching TRBD1 (6 bases). Trimming removed 4 bases at V and 5 bases at J, with 14 bases between. The V gene's germline CDR1 is MDHEN and CDR2 SYDVKM. This CDR3 has 14 residues. CDR3 nucleotide sequence: TGTGCCAGCAGTTCCGGGACAAAAGGGTATGGCTACACCTTC. Amino acids: CASSSGTKGYGYTF.

The chain carries TRBV15 and TRBJ2-1, with 8 bases aligning to TRBD2. Looked up from germline, CDR1 is LNHNV and CDR2 is YYDKDF (reference sequence). After removal of 0 bases from V and 16 bases from J, the junction contained 11 bases not matched to a gene. This CDR3 is 14 amino acids long. CDR3 region: CATSRDPPSRGEFF. The CDR3 DNA reads TGTGCCACCAGCAGAGATCCTCCGTCGCGGGGGGAATTCTTC.

The gene calls are TRBV5-4 and TRBJ2-2, with TRBD1 identical over 7 bases. Per germline, CDR1 SGHNT and CDR2 YYREEE (reference sequence). The CDR3 consists of 14 residues. V dropped 4 bases and J dropped 7; count of bases not matched to a gene: 7. The CDR3 here is CASSPGQVVGELFF. As DNA, the CDR3 is TGTGCCAGCAGCCCCGGACAGGTCGTCGGGGAGCTGTTTTTT. The whole variable domain, remainder taken from reference TRBV5-4 and TRBJ2-2, is ETGVTQSPTHLIKTRGQQVTLRCSSQSGHNTVSWYQQALGQGPQFIFQYYREEENGRGNFPPRFSGLQFPNYSSELNVNALELDDSALYLCASSPGQVVGELFFGEGSRLTVL.

For the CDR3, the DNA is TGTGCCAGCAGCACCCTAGGCCGGGGGCAAGAGACCCAGTACTTC. This encodes CASSTLGRGQETQYF. This chain links TRBV5-6 with TRBJ2-5; D is perhaps TRBD2 (6 bases). This CDR3 is built from 15 residues. Germline V CDR1 and CDR2: SGHDT, YYEEEE. Trimming stripped 4 bases from V and 2 bases from J, with 15 bases between.

The count of this clone is one. J is TRBJ2-7 and V is TRBV6-1; D might be TRBD2 (6 bases). The germline V gene encodes CDR1 MNHNS and CDR2 SASEGT. V lost 4 bases to trimming and J lost 2 bases, with 15 bases between them. This CDR3 spans 15 amino acids. The CDR3 nucleotides read TGTGCCAGCAGTGCAGGGACTGCTAGACCCTACGAGCAGTACTTC. It codes for CASSAGTARPYEQYF.

The chain combines TRBV9 with TRBJ2-3, with 7 bases matching TRBD1. This CDR3 contains 15 residues. Germline CDR1 is SGDLS and CDR2 is YYNGEE. V was pared by 4 bases and J by 2 bases, with 7 bases of the junction left unmatched. CDR3 nucleotides: TGTGCCAGCAGCTACAGGACAGGAGCCACAGATACGCAGTATTTT. It encodes CASSYRTGATDTQYF. Complete variable domain (other parts from reference TRBV9 and TRBJ2-3): DSGVTQTPKHLITATGQRVTLRCSPRSGDLSVYWYQQSLDQGLQFLIQYYNGEERAKGNILERFSAQQFPDLHSELNLSSLELGDSALYFCASSYRTGATDTQYFGPGTRLTVL.

The V and J genes are TRBV29-1 and TRBJ2-2; TRBD2 agrees at 9 bases. Trimming at V came to 4 bases and at J to 4 bases, leaving 10 bases not matched to a gene. The CDR3 length is 16 residues. Germline V gene sequence: CDR1 SQVTM, CDR2 ANQGSEA. The CDR3, as DNA: TGCAGCGTTGCGAGGGCTAGCGGGGATTTCACCGGGGAGCTGTTTTTT. This encodes CSVARASGDFTGELFF.

The J gene is TRBJ2-7, the V gene TRBV5-4; no firm D call. CDR1 and CDR2 (germline): SGHNT, YYREEE (reference sequence). The CDR3 sequence is 14 residues long. V lost 4 bases to trimming and J lost 2 bases, with 13 bases between them. The CDR3, as DNA: TGTGCCAGCAGCATTGACTCTGGAGCCTACGAGCAGTACTTC. Its protein product is CASSIDSGAYEQYF.

The V and J genes are TRBV28 and TRBJ2-4; perhaps TRBD1 as D (6 bases). Trimming removed 5 bases at V and 2 bases at J, with 22 bases between. This CDR3 is built from 18 residues. CDR1 is MDHEN, CDR2 SYDVKM, per germline. The CDR3: CASSQGEWAGVTKNIQYF. Written as DNA, the CDR3 is TGTGCCAGCAGTCAAGGAGAGTGGGCAGGGGTTACCAAAAACATTCAGTACTTC.

The rearrangement uses TRBV30 and TRBJ1-2; 8 bases agree with TRBD1. CDR1 is GTSNPN and CDR2 is SVGIG in the germline V gene (reference sequence). The CDR3 contains 12 residues. With 2 bases clipped from V and 8 bases from J, the junction kept 4 bases outside the gene matches. Here the CDR3 reads CAWSSRTGGYTF. The CDR3 region has the DNA TGTGCCTGGAGTTCCCGGACAGGGGGCTACACCTTC. Looking up the rest from reference TRBV30 and TRBJ1-2 gives the full variable domain: SQTIHQWPATLVQPVGSPLSLECTVEGTSNPNLYWYRQAAGRGLQLLFYSVGIGQISSEVPQNLSASRPQDRQFILSSKKLLLSDSGFYLCAWSSRTGGYTFGSGTRLTVV.

This rearrangement joins TRBV5-1 to TRBJ2-4; the D gene is possibly TRBD1 (5 bases). Germline V CDR1 and CDR2: SGHRS, YFSETQ. The CDR3 loop spans 16 amino acids. V was trimmed by 4 bases and J by 7 bases, leaving 21 bases between them. The CDR3 DNA reads TGCGCCAGCAGCCTATATGACAGCCGATATGAGAACATTCAGTACTTC. Translation: CASSLYDSRYENIQYF. Full variable domain (missing parts from reference TRBV5-1 and TRBJ2-4): KAGVTQTPRYLIKTRGQQVTLSCSPISGHRSVSWYQQTPGQGLQFLFEYFSETQRNKGNFPGRFSGRQFSNSRSEMNVSTLELGDSALYLCASSLYDSRYENIQYFGAGTRLSVL.

The V gene is TRBV28, the J gene TRBJ1-1; D remains ambiguous. This CDR3 region has 15 residues. The V end lost 2 bases, the J end lost 1 base, and 11 bases lay between the germline ends. In germline, CDR1 is MDHEN, CDR2 SYDVKM. In DNA, the CDR3 is TGTGCCAGCAGTTTAATACGGCAGGCGAACACTGAAGCTTTCTTT. This translates into CASSLIRQANTEAFF.

CDR3 residues: CASSMRRGDYNYNEQFF. The CDR3 DNA reads TGTGCCAGTAGTATGAGGCGGGGCGACTACAACTACAATGAGCAGTTCTTC. V usage is TRBV19 and J usage is TRBJ2-1, with D possibly TRBD2 on 6 matching bases. There are 17 residues in the CDR3. V gave up 3 bases and J gave up 3 bases, with 18 bases separating them. Germline V lookup: CDR1 LNHDA, CDR2 SQIVND (reference sequence). Supplemented by reference TRBV19 and TRBJ2-1, the full variable domain reads DGGITQSPKYLFRKEGQNVTLSCEQNLNHDAMYWYRQDPGQGLRLIYYSQIVNDFQKGDIAEGYSVSREKKESFPLTVTSAQKNPTAFYLCASSMRRGDYNYNEQFFGPGTRLTVL.